The 28 T cell receptor beta chains below were found in one sample sequenced in a study of identical twins. TCRdb re-called the 5' RACE reads with MiXCR, one entry per CDR3 protein. The sample includes hundreds of thousands of distinct CDR3 sequences, less than 7% of them seen just once. The sequencing input was naive T cells sorted from blood. These receptors all stem from a man aged 18 to 30 in good health.

In its sample, this clonotype was seen many times. The chain couples TRBV20-1 to TRBJ1-5; D remains ambiguous. With 1 base removed from V and 5 bases from J, the gap between germline ends came to 12 bases. Germline V CDR1 and CDR2: DFQATT, SNEGSKA (reference sequence). CDR3 length equals 14 residues. This CDR3 reads CSARVPNSDQPQHF. The CDR3 nucleotides are TGCAGTGCTAGAGTACCAAATTCTGATCAGCCCCAGCATTTT.

The V call is TRBV20-1, the J call TRBJ1-6; no reliable D call. V lost 0 bases, J lost 6 bases, and 15 bases lay in between. The CDR3 loop spans 16 amino acids. Germline CDR1 reads DFQATT; CDR2 reads SNEGSKA (reference sequence). The CDR3 sequence: CSARDVAGRINSPLHF. In DNA, the CDR3 is TGCAGTGCTAGAGATGTTGCGGGGAGAATTAATTCACCCCTCCACTTT.

This clonotype has ten or more counts. The chain recombines TRBV20-1 with TRBJ2-1; weak D call: TRBD1 (5 bases). Germline assignment: CDR1 DFQATT and CDR2 SNEGSKA (reference sequence). The CDR3 sequence is 14 residues long. V was pared by 5 bases and J by 5 bases, with 16 bases between. The CDR3 region has the DNA TGCAGTGCTCCCATGGGGCGATTTAACAATGAGCAGTTCTTC. As protein: CSAPMGRFNNEQFF.

This clonotype was seen many times. This sequence joins TRBV10-3 and TRBJ2-1; weak D call: TRBD2 (5 bases). Trimming shortened V by 6 bases and J by 8 bases, and 11 bases separated the two germline ends. This CDR3 spans 12 amino acids. Looked up from germline, CDR1 is ENHRY and CDR2 is SYGVKD. The CDR3 DNA reads TGTGCCATCAGCAGGACCGGGGATGAGCAGTTCTTC. Amino acid sequence: CAISRTGDEQFF.

At least ten counts were recorded for this clonotype. V usage is TRBV20-1 and J usage is TRBJ2-2, with D perhaps matching TRBD1 (6 bases). The V and J ends lost 6 bases and 4 bases respectively, with 15 bases between them. The CDR3 loop spans 14 amino acids. Germline CDR1 and CDR2: DFQATT and SNEGSKA (reference sequence). The CDR3: CSASTGQGTGELFF. CDR3 bases: TGCAGTGCCTCTACAGGGCAGGGCACCGGGGAGCTGTTTTTT.

This clonotype was observed many times. The CDR3 here is CSARSGMSDEQFF. The DNA of the CDR3 is TGCAGTGCTAGGAGCGGGATGAGCGATGAGCAGTTCTTC. The V gene is TRBV20-1, the J gene TRBJ2-1, with 7 bases aligning to TRBD2. Per germline, CDR1 DFQATT and CDR2 SNEGSKA (reference sequence). There are 13 residues in the CDR3. V dropped 3 bases and J dropped 8; count of bases not matched to a gene: 7.

On this clonotype: This may be a read error, as it is one base from a much larger clone. This rearrangement joins TRBV3-1 to TRBJ2-1; D gene ambiguous. Germline V CDR1 and CDR2: LGHDT, YNNKEL (reference sequence). The CDR3 covers 11 residues. With 3 bases removed from V and 5 bases from J, the gap between germline ends came to 2 bases. The CDR3 loop reads CASSHDNEQFF. CDR3 DNA sequence: TGTGCCAGCAGCCACGACAATGAGCAGTTCTTC.

This rearrangement joins TRBV10-2 to TRBJ2-5, with D perhaps assigned TRBD1 or TRBD2 (5 bases each). Germline CDR1 and CDR2: WSHSY and SAAADI. The V end lost 0 bases, the J end lost 7 bases, and 12 bases lay between the germline ends. This CDR3 contains 14 residues. CDR3 in DNA: TGCGCCAGCAGTGAGTCGGGGGATGTGGGGACCCAGTACTTC. Residues: CASSESGDVGTQYF.

This clonotype was counted many times. This sequence joins TRBV7-9 and TRBJ1-1, with D perhaps TRBD1 (6 bases). Germline V lookup: CDR1 SEHNR, CDR2 FQNEAQ (reference sequence). The CDR3 runs to 14 residues. V dropped 5 bases and J dropped 0 bases, with 10 bases sitting between them. CDR3 residues: CASSNGQMNTEAFF. The CDR3 nucleotides read TGTGCCAGCAGCAACGGACAGATGAACACTGAAGCTTTCTTT. The complete variable domain, with remaining parts taken from reference TRBV7-9 and TRBJ1-1, reads DTGVSQNPRHKITKRGQNVTFRCDPISEHNRLYWYRQTLGQGPEFLTYFQNEAQLEKSRLLSDRFSAERPKGSFSTLEIQRTEQGDSAMYLCASSNGQMNTEAFFGQGTRLTVV.

The chain links TRBV7-2 to TRBJ2-2; 10 bases are shared with TRBD1. The V and J ends lost 4 bases and 6 bases, in that order; junction bases with no gene match: 2. The CDR3 is made up of 14 amino acids. The germline gives CDR1 SGHTA, CDR2 FQGNSA. The CDR3 DNA sequence: TGTGCCAGCAGCTCGGGACAGGGGTCCGGGGAGCTGTTTTTT. It translates to CASSSGQGSGELFF.

This clonotype turned up a few times. The chain is built from TRBV12-3 or TRBV12-4 and TRBJ2-1; TRBD1 agrees at 9 bases. The ends lost 4 bases at V and 8 bases at J; junction bases unmatched: 9. This CDR3 has 15 amino acids. The CDR3 sequence: CASSSGQGVADEQFF. CDR3 in DNA: TGTGCCAGCAGTTCGGGACAGGGTGTTGCGGATGAGCAGTTCTTC.

This chain links TRBV15 with TRBJ2-6; D ambiguous. The CDR3 covers 18 residues. CDR1 is LNHNV and CDR2 is YYDKDF in the germline V gene (reference sequence). Between the trimmed V and J ends, which lost 0 bases and 0 bases, there was a span of 12 bases. The CDR3 DNA sequence: TGTGCCACCAGCAGAGATCTCGTGCGGATCTCTGGGGCCAACGTCCTGACTTTC. It is translated as CATSRDLVRISGANVLTF.

This clonotype has more than one count but fewer than ten. The rearrangement uses TRBV28 and TRBJ2-6; 7 bases are shared with TRBD1. The V segment lost 6 bases and the J segment 2 bases; nucleotides outside the gene matches: 16. CDR3 size: 19 residues. The germline CDR1 and CDR2 sequences are MDHEN and SYDVKM. Here the CDR3 reads CASSPSPGQWGPGANVLTF. The DNA of the CDR3 is TGTGCCAGCAGCCCATCCCCGGGACAGTGGGGCCCTGGGGCCAACGTCCTGACTTTC.

This clonotype was picked up many times. This chain connects TRBV12-3 or TRBV12-4 to TRBJ1-1; D might be TRBD1 (5 bases). V lost 5 bases and J lost 11, with 18 bases in between. There are 13 residues in the CDR3. CDR3 protein: CASSLGTEAAAFF. CDR3 coding DNA: TGTGCCAGCAGTCTGGGGACGGAGGCTGCCGCTTTCTTT.

This clonotype has ten or more counts. The rearrangement joins TRBV29-1 to TRBJ1-5; perhaps TRBD1 as D (6 bases). V dropped 4 bases and J dropped 6 bases, with 16 bases sitting between them. This CDR3 comprises 14 residues. Germline V gene lookup returns CDR1 SQVTM and CDR2 ANQGSEA. In DNA form, the CDR3 reads TGCAGCGTTGTGCTGGGGGGCTTGGGTCAGCCCCAGCATTTT. Translated: CSVVLGGLGQPQHF.

This clonotype was counted at least ten times. The chain uses TRBV21-1 and TRBJ2-3; the listed D gene, TRBD1, was not tested against the DNA. TRBV21-1 is a pseudogene segment. The CDR3 runs 16 residues. In DNA, the CDR3 is TGTGCCAGCAGCAAAGTTGGACAGGGAATGACAGATACGCAGTATTTT. Translated: CASSKVGQGMTDTQYF.

The chain carries TRBV6-2 or TRBV6-3 and TRBJ2-3, with unresolved D. Germline loops: CDR1 MNHEY, CDR2 SVGEGT. There are 14 residues in the CDR3. V lost 7 bases and J lost 2, with 13 bases in between. CDR3 loop: CASTVDGFTDTQYF. CDR3 nucleotides: TGTGCCAGCACCGTAGACGGTTTCACAGATACGCAGTATTTT.

The DNA for the CDR3 is TGCGCCAGCAGCTTGGCCGGCGAGACAGGGCTATTCCCCGACGAGCAGTACGTC. Encoded protein: CASSLAGETGLFPDEQYV. V is TRBV5-1 and J is TRBJ2-7; 7 bases fit TRBD1. This CDR3 has 18 amino acids. Germline lookup yields CDR1 SGHRS and CDR2 YFSETQ. V was pared by 0 bases and J by 5 bases, with 17 bases of the junction left unmatched.

This clonotype was seen only a few times. This chain joins TRBV20-1 and TRBJ2-4; a possible D gene is TRBD2 (5 bases). Germline V gene lookup returns CDR1 DFQATT and CDR2 SNEGSKA (reference sequence). This CDR3 is built from 15 residues. Between the trimmed V and J ends, which lost 3 bases and 4 bases, there was a span of 16 bases. In DNA form, the CDR3 reads TGCAGTGCTAGGAGAAGAGGGTTGGCAAAAAACATTCAGTACTTC. It translates to CSARRRGLAKNIQYF.

The chain is built from TRBV7-2 and TRBJ2-5; TRBD2 is a possible D gene (6 bases). This CDR3 comprises 15 residues. Germline loops: CDR1 SGHTA, CDR2 FQGNSA. Trimming cost V 4 bases and J 9 bases, with 21 bases left between them. CDR3 DNA sequence: TGTGCCAGCAGCTCTGCTCCGGGAGATCAGGAGGCCCAGTACTTC. Protein sequence: CASSSAPGDQEAQYF.

This clonotype was detected a few times. Here the CDR3 DNA reads TGCAGTGCTAGAGGGGAGTGGGGAGACAGGGTAGGGTGGCAGCCCCAGCATTTT. The encoded protein is CSARGEWGDRVGWQPQHF. V usage is TRBV20-1 and J usage is TRBJ1-5; 7 bases match TRBD1. There are 18 residues in the CDR3. Unmatched junction bases numbered 19, after V lost 1 base and J lost 7 bases. Germline CDR1 DFQATT, CDR2 SNEGSKA (reference sequence).

In this sample, this clonotype turned up a few times. The genes are TRBV7-9 and TRBJ2-1; D perhaps matches TRBD2 (6 bases). The V end was cut by 2 bases, the J end by 9 bases, with 14 bases between. Germline assignment: CDR1 SEHNR and CDR2 FQNEAQ (reference sequence). The CDR3 has 14 residues. The CDR3 region is CASSLSGTGSEQFF. The CDR3 nucleotides read TGTGCCAGCAGCTTATCCGGGACTGGGAGTGAGCAGTTCTTC.

This clonotype showed up just a few times. This chain connects TRBV5-5 to TRBJ2-7, with 10 nucleotides matching TRBD1. With 3 bases clipped from V and 3 bases from J, the junction kept 6 bases outside the gene matches. The CDR3 contains 15 residues. Germline values: CDR1 SGHKS, CDR2 YYEKEE (reference sequence). This CDR3 reads CASSSHRDRGYEQYF. CDR3 sequence (DNA): TGTGCCAGCAGCTCCCACCGGGACAGGGGCTACGAGCAGTACTTC.

This clonotype was seen many times. V and J are TRBV5-1 and TRBJ2-3, with TRBD1 as a possible D gene (5 bases). The CDR3 spans 16 residues. Deletions cut 0 bases from V and 0 bases from J, with 11 bases between. Per the germline V gene, CDR1 is SGHRS and CDR2 is YFSETQ. CDR3: CASSLGAGKSTDTQYF. CDR3 DNA: TGCGCCAGCAGCTTGGGGGCAGGGAAAAGCACAGATACGCAGTATTTT.

This clonotype was seen many times. This chain connects TRBV27 to TRBJ2-3; D is possibly TRBD1 or TRBD2 (5 bases each). Trimming pared 2 bases from V and 4 bases from J, leaving 13 bases between. The CDR3 sequence is 15 residues long. Germline V gene lookup returns CDR1 MNHEY and CDR2 SMNVEV (reference sequence). CDR3 region: CASSLEGLGADTQYF. The CDR3, as DNA: TGTGCCAGCAGTTTAGAGGGGTTGGGGGCAGATACGCAGTATTTT.

The chain recombines TRBV29-1 with TRBJ2-5; tentatively, D is TRBD2 (6 bases). The CDR3 spans 16 residues. Germline V gene sequence: CDR1 SQVTM, CDR2 ANQGSEA. V was pared by 4 bases and J by 4 bases, with 22 bases between. The CDR3 here is CSVVPSWAGRGETQYF. The DNA for the CDR3 is TGCAGCGTTGTCCCGAGCTGGGCAGGGCGGGGAGAGACCCAGTACTTC.

This clonotype was observed at least ten times. The chain couples TRBV6-2 or TRBV6-3 to TRBJ2-2, with 10 nucleotides matching TRBD2. The V and J ends lost 7 bases and 6 bases, in that order; junction bases with no gene match: 8. Per germline, CDR1 MNHEY and CDR2 SVGEGT. The CDR3 length is 15 residues. The DNA of the CDR3 is TGTGCCAGCACGCTAGCGGGAGTAGGCGCCGGGGAGCTGTTTTTT. Protein sequence: CASTLAGVGAGELFF.

J is TRBJ2-1 and V is TRBV7-9; D ambiguous. Trimming removed 2 bases at V and 4 bases at J, with 12 bases between. Germline lookup yields CDR1 SEHNR and CDR2 FQNEAQ (reference sequence). The CDR3 spans 15 residues. The CDR3 DNA reads TGTGCCAGCAGCTTATTAGGTGGTGGGTACAATGAGCAGTTCTTC. Protein: CASSLLGGGYNEQFF.